One and the same sample provided the 30 T cell receptor beta chains below, sequenced in a study of blood T cell repertoires in COVID-19. Profiled with immunoSEQ multiplex PCR; TCRdb holds only in-frame clones, not every one. The sample includes 200,000 to 300,000 clones, around 88% of them seen just once. Material: PBMCs or T cells enriched from blood (not recorded which). These receptors all stem from a woman aged 45 to 65 who had recovered from COVID-19.

V and J are TRBV7-9 and TRBJ2-2, with a weak D call TRBD1 (5 bases). In germline, CDR1 is SEHNR, CDR2 FQNEAQ (reference sequence). Deletions cut 5 bases from V and 5 bases from J, with 18 bases between. The CDR3 consists of 16 residues. Here the CDR3 reads CASSPRTFSLTGELFF. The CDR3 DNA reads as TGTGCCAGCAGCCCAAGGACATTCAGCTTAACCGGGGAGCTGTTTTTT.

The V gene is TRBV7-2, the J gene TRBJ2-7; D gene uncertain. Trimming shortened V by 1 base and J by 3 bases, and 13 bases separated the two germline ends. There are 15 residues in the CDR3. Germline values: CDR1 SGHTA, CDR2 FQGNSA. The chain's CDR3 is CASSLDVAGYYEQYF. The CDR3 nucleotides are TGTGCCAGCAGCTTAGATGTGGCAGGCTACTACGAGCAGTACTTC. Filled out from reference TRBV7-2 and TRBJ2-7, the complete variable domain reads GAGVSQSPSNKVTEKGKDVELRCDPISGHTALYWYRQSLGQGLEFLIYFQGNSAPDKSGLPSDRFSAERTGGSVSTLTIQRTQQEDSAVYLCASSLDVAGYYEQYFGPGTRLTVT.

The rearrangement links TRBV6-1 to TRBJ1-1; tentative D call: TRBD1 (5 bases). The CDR3 sequence is 15 residues long. CDR1 MNHNS and CDR2 SASEGT come from the germline V gene. Between the trimmed V and J ends, which lost 2 bases and 1 base, there was a span of 11 bases. The DNA of the CDR3 is TGTGCCAGCAGTGAAACCGACAGAACGAACACTGAAGCTTTCTTT. Translating gives CASSETDRTNTEAFF.

This sequence joins TRBV3-1 (or the pseudogene TRBV3-2) and TRBJ2-5; no firm D call. The CDR3 spans 14 residues. Germline V lookup: CDR1 LGHDT, CDR2 YNNKEL (reference sequence). The V end was cut by 2 bases, the J end by 1 base, with 8 bases between. DNA of the CDR3: TGTGCCAGCAGCCAACCCACTACCCAAGAGACCCAGTACTTC. Amino acid sequence: CASSQPTTQETQYF.

The chain combines TRBV30 with TRBJ2-1; 11 nucleotides match TRBD2. Germline CDR1 GTSNPN, CDR2 SVGIG (reference sequence). The CDR3 contains 15 residues. Losses at the gene ends were 3 bases for V and 3 bases for J; bases not matched to a gene: 4. CDR3: CAWRAGTSGYNEQFF. The CDR3 region has the DNA TGTGCCTGGAGGGCCGGGACTAGCGGCTACAATGAGCAGTTCTTC.

The rearrangement uses TRBV4-1 and TRBJ1-1, with D uncertain. V was clipped by 0 bases and J by 0 bases, with 11 bases between them. Germline CDR1 MGHRA, CDR2 YSYEKL. This CDR3 is built from 16 residues. The DNA of the CDR3 is TGCGCCAGCAGCCAAGAGGGCTCCGGGATGAACACTGAAGCTTTCTTT. Translated: CASSQEGSGMNTEAFF.

The chain uses TRBV30 and TRBJ1-2; 7 bases match TRBD1. Germline values: CDR1 GTSNPN, CDR2 SVGIG (reference sequence). Trimming removed 4 bases from V and 9 bases from J; junction bases left unmatched: 5. The length of the CDR3 is 11 residues. CDR3 DNA: TGTGCCTGGAAGGGGGCTGGAAGCTACACCTTC. Translating it yields CAWKGAGSYTF.

The genes are TRBV30 and TRBJ2-5; TRBD2 matches 9 bases. The V gene's germline CDR1 is GTSNPN and CDR2 SVGIG (reference sequence). V lost 5 bases, J lost 4 bases, and 11 bases stayed unmatched. The length of the CDR3 is 15 residues. CDR3 bases: TGTGCCTGGGGGCTTCTGGGAGCGGGGGGAGAGACCCAGTACTTC. Translation gives CAWGLLGAGGETQYF.

The CDR3 region is CASSSRQLWVVGEQYF. The CDR3 DNA reads TGTGCCAGTAGTTCCCGACAGCTTTGGGTTGTAGGGGAGCAGTACTTC. V is TRBV19 and J is TRBJ2-7, with a possible D match to TRBD1 (5 bases). Looked up from germline, CDR1 is LNHDA and CDR2 is SQIVND (reference sequence). CDR3 length equals 16 residues. V was shortened by 5 bases and J by 7 bases, with 24 bases between the two germline ends.

The rearrangement links TRBV19 to TRBJ2-3, with D unclear. The CDR3 loop spans 12 amino acids. The germline V gene has CDR1 LNHDA and CDR2 SQIVND (reference sequence). The ends were cut back, 4 bases at V and 3 bases at J, with 5 bases in the middle. Here the CDR3 DNA reads TGTGCCAGTAGTACCACAACAGATACGCAGTATTTT. Translation: CASSTTTDTQYF.

This chain joins TRBV27 and TRBJ1-1; TRBD1 is a possible D gene (5 bases). Germline V gives CDR1 MNHEY, CDR2 SMNVEV (reference sequence). There are 14 residues in the CDR3. V lost 6 bases to trimming and J lost 4 bases, with 15 bases between them. The CDR3 DNA sequence: TGTGCCAGCAGGCCTTTTGGCGGGGGCACTGAAGCTTTCTTT. Its protein is CASRPFGGGTEAFF.

This sequence joins TRBV3-1 (or the pseudogene TRBV3-2) and TRBJ1-5; D call uncertain. This CDR3 region has 13 residues. CDR1 is LGHDT, CDR2 YNNKEL, per germline (reference sequence). V was cut by 6 bases and J by 4 bases, with 10 bases left in between. This CDR3 is CASSRSQNQPQHF. CDR3 coding DNA: TGTGCCAGCAGTAGAAGCCAAAATCAGCCCCAGCATTTT.

V gene TRBV4-3 combines with J gene TRBJ2-7, with 10 positions matching TRBD2. J lost 7 bases, V lost 0 bases, and 15 bases had no gene match. The germline CDR1 and CDR2 sequences are LGHNA and YSLEER. The CDR3 is 18 amino acids. CDR3 sequence: CASSQDMEEAGGPGEQYF. CDR3 DNA sequence: TGCGCCAGCAGCCAAGATATGGAAGAAGCGGGGGGGCCTGGAGAGCAGTACTTC.

This clone was found a few times. This chain links TRBV7-8 with TRBJ2-3, with 10 bases that match TRBD1. The CDR3 sequence is 17 residues long. CDR1 SGHVS and CDR2 FQNEAQ come from the germline V gene. J gave up 4 bases and V 2 bases, and 9 bases lay outside the gene matches. CDR3 region: CASSLRRRTGGSDTQYF. The CDR3 nucleotides are TGTGCCAGCAGCTTACGGCGTCGGACAGGGGGGTCAGATACGCAGTATTTT.

The chain has TRBV7-2 and TRBJ2-5; 9 nucleotides align to TRBD2. The trim removed 6 bases at V and 4 bases at J, leaving 12 bases unmatched. The CDR3 is made up of 16 amino acids. CDR1 and CDR2 from the germline V gene are SGHTA and FQGNSA. CDR3 residues: CASSPPRGRVLETQYF. DNA of the CDR3: TGTGCCAGCAGTCCGCCCCGCGGGAGGGTTTTAGAGACCCAGTACTTC.

The chain carries TRBV12-3 or TRBV12-4 and TRBJ1-6; D unresolved. V was pared by 6 bases and J by 10 bases, with 13 bases between. This CDR3 has 13 amino acids. Here the CDR3 reads CASRPSPRSPLHF. DNA of the CDR3: TGTGCCAGCAGGCCGTCGCCGCGGTCACCCCTCCACTTT.

The chain combines TRBV7-9 with TRBJ1-3; tentative D call: TRBD1 (5 bases). Trimming shortened V by 2 bases and J by 0 bases, and 8 bases separated the two germline ends. CDR3 size: 15 residues. Germline V gene data show CDR1 as SEHNR and CDR2 as FQNEAQ (reference sequence). CDR3 coding DNA: TGTGCCAGCAGCTTAAGGGGATCCTCTGGAAACACCATATATTTT. Its translation: CASSLRGSSGNTIYF. The entire variable domain, with the rest obtained from reference TRBV7-9 and TRBJ1-3, is as follows: DTGVSQNPRHKITKRGQNVTFRCDPISEHNRLYWYRQTLGQGPEFLTYFQNEAQLEKSRLLSDRFSAERPKGSFSTLEIQRTEQGDSAMYLCASSLRGSSGNTIYFGEGSWLTVV.

The V and J genes are TRBV5-1 and TRBJ1-2; D gene ambiguous. The CDR3 length is 14 residues. Germline V lookup: CDR1 SGHRS, CDR2 YFSETQ. The V end was cut by 5 bases, the J end by 6 bases, with 17 bases between. The CDR3 DNA reads as TGCGCCAGCAGAGAAAGGCAAGGCGGGGATGGCTACACCTTC. Its translation is CASRERQGGDGYTF.

The chain links TRBV12-3 or TRBV12-4 to TRBJ1-1, with D possibly being TRBD1 (5 bases). V gave up 3 bases and J gave up 5 bases, with 10 bases separating them. The CDR3 spans 13 residues. CDR3 sequence: CASSFQGGTEAFF. In nucleotides, the CDR3 is TGTGCCAGCAGTTTTCAGGGCGGAACTGAAGCTTTCTTT.

This clone was counted a single time. The V call is TRBV5-1, the J call TRBJ2-3; no reliable D call. In germline, CDR1 is SGHRS, CDR2 YFSETQ. With 5 bases removed from V and 2 bases from J, the gap between germline ends came to 15 bases. The CDR3 extends over 15 amino acids. CDR3 residues: CASSTESPFTDTQYF. The CDR3 DNA sequence: TGCGCCAGCAGTACCGAGTCACCATTCACAGATACGCAGTATTTT.

V usage is TRBV13 and J usage is TRBJ1-5; TRBD1 agrees at 8 bases. The CDR3 runs to 16 residues. Germline V gene lookup returns CDR1 PRHDT and CDR2 FYEKMQ (reference sequence). Trimming removed 3 bases from V and 6 bases from J; junction bases left unmatched: 10. DNA for the CDR3: TGTGCCAGCAGCTTCGCCGGAACAGGGGGAAGTCAGCCCCAGCATTTT. Translation: CASSFAGTGGSQPQHF.

This chain joins TRBV5-4 and TRBJ1-4; D not certain. V lost 4 bases and J lost 1, with 8 bases in between. Germline V CDR1 and CDR2: SGHNT, YYREEE (reference sequence). The CDR3 loop spans 14 amino acids. Here the CDR3 DNA reads TGTGCCAGCAGCCCGAGCATAACTAATGAAAAACTGTTTTTT. Amino acid sequence: CASSPSITNEKLFF. Based on the CDR3 plus reference TRBV5-4 and TRBJ1-4, the full variable domain is ETGVTQSPTHLIKTRGQQVTLRCSSQSGHNTVSWYQQALGQGPQFIFQYYREEENGRGNFPPRFSGLQFPNYSSELNVNALELDDSALYLCASSPSITNEKLFFGSGTQLSVL.

This clone was detected ten times or more. V usage is TRBV30 and J usage is TRBJ2-5; TRBD2 might be the D (5 bases). The germline V gene has CDR1 GTSNPN and CDR2 SVGIG (reference sequence). V dropped 2 bases and J dropped 4 bases, with 14 bases sitting between them. This CDR3 has 14 amino acids. The CDR3 DNA reads TGTGCCTGGAGTCCGGACTTAATAGGAGAGACCCAGTACTTC. The encoded protein is CAWSPDLIGETQYF.

The rearrangement uses TRBV14 and TRBJ2-7, with 7 bases fitting TRBD1. This CDR3 has 15 residues. Germline values: CDR1 SGHDN, CDR2 FVKESK. V dropped 4 bases and J dropped 2; count of bases not matched to a gene: 8. The CDR3 DNA reads as TGTGCCAGCAGCCCTTACAGGGGCTTTCCCTACGAGCAGTACTTC. Amino acid sequence: CASSPYRGFPYEQYF.

V is TRBV7-9 and J is TRBJ2-2; possibly TRBD1 for D (5 bases). The germline V gene has CDR1 SEHNR and CDR2 FQNEAQ (reference sequence). V was trimmed by 4 bases and J by 5 bases, leaving 20 bases between them. This CDR3 comprises 17 residues. The CDR3 loop is CASSSPGSIRGTGELFF. In DNA, the CDR3 is TGTGCCAGCAGCTCTCCCGGATCGATAAGGGGAACCGGGGAGCTGTTTTTT.

V gene TRBV3-1 (or the pseudogene TRBV3-2) combines with J gene TRBJ2-2; D may be TRBD2 (7 bases). CDR1 and CDR2 (germline): LGHDT, YNNKEL (reference sequence). Trimming shortened V by 7 bases and J by 3 bases, and 15 bases separated the two germline ends. The CDR3 has 15 residues. The CDR3: CASTALGGDTGELFF. Written as DNA, the CDR3 is TGTGCCAGCACCGCACTAGGGGGGGACACCGGGGAGCTGTTTTTT.

This chain links TRBV6-5 with TRBJ2-2, with 12 nucleotides matching TRBD1. Trimming took 6 bases from V and 7 from J; bases not matched to a gene: 6. Germline V gene data show CDR1 as MNHEY and CDR2 as SVGAGI. The CDR3 is 15 residues long. The CDR3 protein is CASRRDRGQSGELFF. The CDR3 coding sequence is TGTGCCAGCAGGAGGGACAGGGGGCAGAGCGGGGAGCTGTTTTTT.

The rearrangement joins TRBV7-2 to TRBJ2-7; TRBD1 matches 7 bases. V lost 5 bases to trimming and J lost 2 bases; unmatched junction nucleotides: 9. There are 15 residues in the CDR3. CDR1 and CDR2 from the germline V gene are SGHTA and FQGNSA. The CDR3 region has the DNA TGTGCCAGCAGCCCGTACGGGACAGACACCTACGAGCAGTACTTC. It codes for CASSPYGTDTYEQYF. The full variable domain, its missing parts supplied by reference TRBV7-2 and TRBJ2-7, is GAGVSQSPSNKVTEKGKDVELRCDPISGHTALYWYRQSLGQGLEFLIYFQGNSAPDKSGLPSDRFSAERTGGSVSTLTIQRTQQEDSAVYLCASSPYGTDTYEQYFGPGTRLTVT.

The chain recombines TRBV9 with TRBJ2-1; 10 bases are a match to TRBD2. After removal of 1 base from V and 4 bases from J, the junction contained 2 bases not matched to a gene. Per the germline V gene, CDR1 is SGDLS and CDR2 is YYNGEE. This CDR3 region has 15 residues. The CDR3 DNA is TGTGCCAGCAGCGTAACTAGCGGGGAATACAATGAGCAGTTCTTC. It translates to CASSVTSGEYNEQFF. The full variable domain, its missing parts supplied by reference TRBV9 and TRBJ2-1, is DSGVTQTPKHLITATGQRVTLRCSPRSGDLSVYWYQQSLDQGLQFLIQYYNGEERAKGNILERFSAQQFPDLHSELNLSSLELGDSALYFCASSVTSGEYNEQFFGPGTRLTVL.

The rearrangement joins TRBV6-2 or TRBV6-3 to TRBJ1-5, with D perhaps TRBD1 (5 bases). The CDR3 runs 16 residues. Looked up from germline, CDR1 is MNHEY and CDR2 is SVGEGT. V lost 4 bases to trimming and J lost 3 bases, with 16 bases between them. DNA of the CDR3: TGTGCCAGCAGTTCCCTTCTCCCAGGGAACAATCAGCCCCAGCATTTT. Its translation: CASSSLLPGNNQPQHF.